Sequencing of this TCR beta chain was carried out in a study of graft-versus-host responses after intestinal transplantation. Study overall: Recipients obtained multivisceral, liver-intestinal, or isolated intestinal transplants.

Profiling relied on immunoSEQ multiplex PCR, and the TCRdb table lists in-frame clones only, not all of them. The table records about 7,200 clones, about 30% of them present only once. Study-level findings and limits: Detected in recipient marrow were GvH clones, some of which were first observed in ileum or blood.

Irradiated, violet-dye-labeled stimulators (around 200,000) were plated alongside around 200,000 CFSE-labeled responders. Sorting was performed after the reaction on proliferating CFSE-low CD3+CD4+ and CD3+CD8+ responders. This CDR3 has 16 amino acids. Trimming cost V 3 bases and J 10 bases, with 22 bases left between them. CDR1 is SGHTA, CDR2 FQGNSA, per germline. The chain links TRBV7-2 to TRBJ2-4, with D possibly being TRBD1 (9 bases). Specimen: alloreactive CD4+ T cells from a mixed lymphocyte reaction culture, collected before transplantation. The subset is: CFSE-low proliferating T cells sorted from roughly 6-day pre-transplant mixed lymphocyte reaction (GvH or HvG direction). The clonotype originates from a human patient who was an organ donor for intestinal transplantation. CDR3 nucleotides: TGTGCCAGCAGCTTTTCTCGGGGGGGACAGGGAGGGATTCAGTACTTC. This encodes CASSFSRGGQGGIQYF.